The clone carrying this T cell receptor (beta chain) has only a few counts. This entry is derived from a study of T-cell reconstitution after alpha-beta-depleted transplantation in children. The TCRbeta library incorporated unique molecular identifiers. MiXCR, run by TCRdb on the PCR reads, gives a single entry per CDR3 protein. The sample shows some 350,000 distinct CDR3 sequences, 15% to 20% of them seen only once. This CDR3 region has 14 residues. Between the trimmed V and J ends, which lost 0 bases and 7 bases, there was a span of 10 bases. The germline V gene has CDR1 SGHRS and CDR2 YFSETQ. The sequencing used PBMCs, mostly from graft donor cells, collected 360 days after TCRalphabeta/CD19-depleted stem cell transplant. V is TRBV5-1 and J is TRBJ2-2, with TRBD1 as a possible D gene (5 bases). The sequence derives from a male patient between 2 and 10 years old who had a stem cell transplant for acute lymphoblastic leukemia, so the T cells may come from the graft donor. The CDR3, as DNA: TGCGCCAGCAGCTTGGGGGGCGCAAGCGGGGAGCTGTTTTTT. This gives the protein CASSLGGASGELFF. Full variable domain (outside the CDR3, taken from reference TRBV5-1 and TRBJ2-2): KAGVTQTPRYLIKTRGQQVTLSCSPISGHRSVSWYQQTPGQGLQFLFEYFSETQRNKGNFPGRFSGRQFSNSRSEMNVSTLELGDSALYLCASSLGGASGELFFGEGSRLTVL.